This T cell receptor beta chain was recovered during a study of T-cell memory formation after mild COVID-19. Study-wide points: The study detected some responding clones in pre-infection memory, suggesting cross-reactive memory joined.

This clonotype was seen a handful of times. Its specificity is unknown. Germline assignment: CDR1 SGHRS and CDR2 YFSETQ. The V and J ends lost 2 bases and 6 bases respectively, with 8 bases between them. This CDR3 has 13 amino acids. TCR alpha and TCR beta cDNA libraries carrying sample barcodes and UMIs were produced by 5'RACE using constant-segment primers. Using its own MiXCR run on the 5' RACE reads, TCRdb lists one record per CDR3 protein. The sample records approximately 300,000 distinct CDR3 sequences, about 15% being singletons. The chain couples TRBV5-1 to TRBJ2-2; D gene ambiguous. The sequence came from a man between 18 and 29 years old who had mild COVID-19 (a few samples of this study predate the infection). Cell type and time point are not known. The material sequenced was PBMCs or a T cell subset sorted from them (not recorded which). CDR3 sequence reads: CASSFPSAGELFF. In DNA form, the CDR3 reads TGCGCCAGCAGCTTTCCGAGCGCCGGGGAGCTGTTTTTT.